The T cell receptor beta chain under discussion was sequenced for a study of early T cells in non-severe SARS-CoV-2 infection. Overall study: Unsorted whole blood bulk RNA was sequenced, with unpaired chains.

This CDR3 is 18 amino acids long. Germline-derived CDR1 and CDR2 are MNHEY and SVGEGT. Trimming took 6 bases from V and 0 from J; bases not matched to a gene: 13. TCRdb independently ran MiXCR on the 5' RACE reads; one entry per CDR3 protein. This table holds roughly 83,000 distinct CDR3 sequences, 10% to 15% found once. Study results and caveats: Missing private and CD4 specificities, VDJdb matching favored anti-spike CD8 responses.

Concerning this clonotype: The antigen is undetermined.

This chain uses TRBV6-2 or TRBV6-3 with TRBJ2-2, with 7 nucleotides matching TRBD1. The sample was whole blood, taken at baseline. The sequence was obtained from an adult who was a healthcare worker with PCR-confirmed SARS-CoV-2 infection or an uninfected control (not recorded which). CDR3 region: CASSRNRGARTNTGELFF. In DNA, the CDR3 is TGTGCCAGCAGCCGCAACAGGGGAGCTAGAACGAACACCGGGGAGCTGTTTTTT.